This T cell receptor (beta chain) was observed in a study of tumor-infiltrating lymphocytes in primary liver carcinoma. Overall study context: The patients comprised men and women between the ages of 30 and 69 years.

The CDR3 length is 17 residues. The trim removed 3 bases at V and 4 bases at J, leaving 7 bases unmatched. CDR1 and CDR2 (germline): ENHRY, SYGVKD. Overall study findings and caveats: Tumors had a top-250-clone fraction that was significantly higher than blood (p = 0.039).

This clonotype was detected ten times or more. Its target is unknown. Starting material of 450 to 550 ng total RNA yielded TCR beta cDNA via a constant-region primer. What produced the TCR beta libraries was three nested multiplex PCR rounds using slightly modified ARM-PCR. TRBV1-TRBV30 forward and Cbeta reverse primers drove the first two roughly 10-cycle rounds. TCRdb redid the calling of the multiplex PCR reads with MiXCR, one entry per CDR3 protein. The table shows 37,000 or so distinct CDR3 sequences, with roughly 80% occurring only once. The source material, roughly 18-30 mg of unsorted bulk tissue, was used to co-extract RNA and DNA.

The chain recombines TRBV10-3 with TRBJ2-2, with 11 positions matching TRBD2. The source is a man aged 40-49 years with primary liver carcinoma and hepatitis B virus infection. Input material: tumor-adjacent normal liver tissue. DNA of the CDR3: TGTGCCATCAGTGAACTAGCGGGAGCTGTTGGCACCGGGGAGCTGTTTTTT. It translates to CAISELAGAVGTGELFF.